This passage covers 18 T cell receptor beta chains from one sample sequenced in a study of blood T cell repertoires in COVID-19. Sequencing was performed with immunoSEQ multiplex PCR; in TCRdb, only in-frame clones are kept and a portion is missing. Of approximately 120,000 clones detected, around four fifths appear once; the ten largest clones hold 25%. Sequencing was carried out using peripheral blood. The origin of the receptors is a human donor in a cohort sampled during active COVID-19.

This clone was seen ten or more times. Other DNA sequences of this sample code for an identical CDR3. V and J are TRBV30 and TRBJ2-7; D unresolved. Germline V gene sequence: CDR1 GTSNPN, CDR2 SVGIG (reference sequence). Trimming pared 2 bases from V and 0 bases from J, leaving 8 bases between. The CDR3 totals 13 residues. CDR3 in amino acids: CAWSLERSYEQYF. As DNA, the CDR3 is TGTGCCTGGAGTTTAGAGCGCTCCTACGAGCAGTACTTC.

The chain carries TRBV6-2 or TRBV6-3 and TRBJ1-5; 9 bases align to TRBD1. This CDR3 spans 14 amino acids. Germline CDR1 and CDR2: MNHEY and SVGEGT. Trimming at V came to 6 bases and at J to 6 bases, leaving 6 bases not matched to a gene. The CDR3 protein is CASSLTGGGQPQHF. The DNA of the CDR3 is TGTGCCAGCAGCCTTACAGGGGGCGGTCAGCCCCAGCATTTT.

The CDR3 DNA is TGTGCCACCAGTGATTTCGGTGGTGAGACCCAGTACTTC. It yields the protein CATSDFGGETQYF. V and J are TRBV24-1 and TRBJ2-5; no clear D gene. Per germline, CDR1 KGHDR and CDR2 SFDVKD. V lost 1 base to trimming and J lost 5 bases, with 7 bases between them. The CDR3 loop spans 13 amino acids.

The chain joins TRBV2 to TRBJ1-4; maybe TRBD1 (6 bases). Germline V gene lookup returns CDR1 SNHLY and CDR2 FYNNEI. The CDR3 has 15 amino acids. The germline V and J ends were trimmed by 6 bases and 8 bases, with 19 bases remaining between them. CDR3 nucleotides: TGTGCCAGCAGGGTAGGAGACAGGCTATCGGAAAAACTGTTTTTT. The encoded protein is CASRVGDRLSEKLFF.

The J gene is TRBJ1-3, the V gene TRBV15; 8 nucleotides line up with TRBD1. J was trimmed by 8 bases and V by 7 bases; bases with no gene match: 7. Germline loops: CDR1 LNHNV, CDR2 YYDKDF (reference sequence). The CDR3 contains 13 residues. In DNA form, the CDR3 reads TGTGCCACCAAGGCGCCAGGGGGCCACACCATATATTTT. Translation gives CATKAPGGHTIYF.

CDR3 sequence reads: CASSKGLRLYEQYF. Here the CDR3 DNA reads TGTGCCAGCAGTAAGGGACTGCGCCTATACGAGCAGTACTTC. The V and J genes are TRBV27 and TRBJ2-7, with D perhaps TRBD2 (6 bases). Germline V gene sequence: CDR1 MNHEY, CDR2 SMNVEV (reference sequence). There are 14 residues in the CDR3. V lost 5 bases and J lost 4, with 15 bases in between.

This chain uses TRBV19 with TRBJ1-3; D is unclear. Trimming cost V 7 bases and J 0 bases, with 13 bases left between them. CDR1 is LNHDA, CDR2 SQIVND, per germline (reference sequence). The CDR3 length is 15 residues. The CDR3 spells CASKLQIDSGNTIYF. Here the CDR3 DNA reads TGTGCCAGTAAATTACAGATCGACTCTGGAAACACCATATATTTT.

The V call is TRBV11-1, the J call TRBJ2-7, with D possibly being TRBD1 (6 bases). Trimming pared 0 bases from V and 1 base from J, leaving 10 bases between. The CDR3 consists of 15 residues. Germline CDR1 and CDR2: SGHAT and FQDESV (reference sequence). In DNA form, the CDR3 reads TGTGCCAGCAGCTTAGCGTTGCAGGGGTCCTACGAGCAGTACTTC. Translating gives CASSLALQGSYEQYF. Complete variable domain (other parts from reference TRBV11-1 and TRBJ2-7): EAEVAQSPRYKITEKSQAVAFWCDPISGHATLYWYRQILGQGPELLVQFQDESVVDDSQLPKDRFSAERLKGVDSTLKIQPAELGDSAMYLCASSLALQGSYEQYFGPGTRLTVT.

J is TRBJ1-5 and V is TRBV18; 7 bases match TRBD1. Per the germline V gene, CDR1 is KGHSH and CDR2 is LQKENI. There are 14 residues in the CDR3. Losses at the gene ends were 3 bases for V and 3 bases for J; bases not matched to a gene: 2. In DNA, the CDR3 is TGTGCCAGCTCACCGGGACAGACCAATCAGCCCCAGCATTTT. This gives the protein CASSPGQTNQPQHF.

In nucleotides, the CDR3 is TGTGCCAGCAGCCCCCGGGACAGCAAGTCAGGAGCCAAAAACATTCAGTACTTC. This encodes CASSPRDSKSGAKNIQYF. The chain uses TRBV14 and TRBJ2-4, with 7 bases that match TRBD1. The CDR3 is 18 amino acids. Germline loops: CDR1 SGHDN, CDR2 FVKESK. The trim removed 4 bases at V and 0 bases at J, leaving 12 bases unmatched.

The chain links TRBV11-2 to TRBJ2-3; D perhaps matches TRBD1 (7 bases). The CDR3 is made up of 16 amino acids. V shed 3 bases and J shed 2 bases, with 15 bases lying between them. Germline V gene lookup returns CDR1 SGHAT and CDR2 FQNNGV. The DNA for the CDR3 is TGTGCCAGCAGCTTTGGAGGGGGCTGGGCCACAGATACGCAGTATTTT. Its protein is CASSFGGGWATDTQYF.

The rearrangement joins TRBV3-1 (or the pseudogene TRBV3-2) to TRBJ2-5, with 7 bases identical to TRBD1. CDR1 LGHDT and CDR2 YNNKEL come from the germline V gene (reference sequence). This CDR3 is built from 15 residues. The junction had 13 bases not matched to a gene; V was cut back by 7 bases and J by 5 bases. CDR3 in DNA: TGTGCCAGCACCCATTCTACTGAGGGGGCCGAGACCCAGTACTTC. Protein product: CASTHSTEGAETQYF.

This chain uses TRBV5-5 with TRBJ2-1; TRBD2 is a possible D gene (5 bases). Germline V gives CDR1 SGHKS, CDR2 YYEKEE (reference sequence). Trimming left V 4 bases short and J 1 base short, with 12 bases between. This CDR3 contains 15 residues. As DNA, the CDR3 is TGTGCCAGCAGCCTCCAATCGGGATCCTACAATGAGCAGTTCTTC. This gives the protein CASSLQSGSYNEQFF.

The J gene is TRBJ2-6, the V gene TRBV6-4; possible D gene TRBD1, 5 bases. This CDR3 region has 13 residues. Germline V lookup: CDR1 MRHNA, CDR2 SNTAGT. Trimming cost V 5 bases and J 5 bases, with 7 bases left between them. CDR3 region: CASSTDRANVLTF. CDR3 coding DNA: TGTGCCAGCAGTACGGACAGGGCCAACGTCCTGACTTTC.

The chain couples TRBV9 to TRBJ1-1; weak D call: TRBD1 (5 bases). V was trimmed by 0 bases and J by 5 bases, leaving 11 bases between them. There are 14 residues in the CDR3. The germline V gene has CDR1 SGDLS and CDR2 YYNGEE. CDR3 sequence (DNA): TGTGCCAGCAGCGTAGCGCGGGGCGGAACTGAAGCTTTCTTT. Protein: CASSVARGGTEAFF.

V and J are TRBV4-2 and TRBJ2-3, with 9 bases aligning to TRBD1. V lost 7 bases to trimming and J lost 1 base; unmatched junction nucleotides: 12. This CDR3 has 17 residues. CDR1 and CDR2 (germline): LGHNA, YNFKEQ. The CDR3 sequence: CASTLLWRDRGTDTQYF. The CDR3 nucleotides are TGTGCCAGCACCCTCCTATGGCGGGACAGGGGCACAGATACGCAGTATTTT.

J is TRBJ2-7 and V is TRBV5-6, with D possibly matching TRBD2 (6 bases). The CDR3 runs 15 residues. Trimming cost V 3 bases and J 6 bases, with 19 bases left between them. Per germline, CDR1 SGHDT and CDR2 YYEEEE. In DNA form, the CDR3 reads TGTGCCAGCAGCTGGCGGGGTACTCGGCCTCTCGAGCAGTACTTC. As protein: CASSWRGTRPLEQYF. Using reference TRBV5-6 and TRBJ2-7 for the parts outside the CDR3, the full variable domain is DAGVTQSPTHLIKTRGQQVTLRCSPKSGHDTVSWYQQALGQGPQFIFQYYEEEERQRGNFPDRFSGHQFPNYSSELNVNALLLGDSALYLCASSWRGTRPLEQYFGPGTRLTVT.

This chain joins TRBV7-9 and TRBJ1-1, with a possible D match to TRBD1 (6 bases). The CDR3 loop spans 12 amino acids. CDR1 SEHNR and CDR2 FQNEAQ come from the germline V gene (reference sequence). The V end was cut by 5 bases, the J end by 10 bases, with 14 bases between. The CDR3 DNA reads TGTGCCAGCAGCGTAGAGGGGGAGGGAGCTTTCTTT. Translated, it gives CASSVEGEGAFF.